The text below deals with one TCR beta chain. The clone's antigen remains unknown. No base quality values were provided; no much bigger clone lies one nucleotide off. Ends trimmed: V by 0 bases, J by 4 bases; bases unmatched to a gene: 4. Its CDR3 holds 17 amino acids, cysteine through phenylalanine. Of all the DNA, just the CDR3 is kept, 51 bases in frame from base 1. CDR1 LGHDT and CDR2 YNNKEL were looked up in the germline V gene (reference sequence). The CDR3 regions of human TCRbeta chains were analyzed by immunosequencing. On the study's bioinformatics: TCRs in the repertoires were matched against a reference library of SARS-CoV-2-specific TCRs that had been generated with the MIRA antigen-specificity platform. Breadth meant the fraction of unique TCRs that were SARS-CoV-2-associated, whereas depth meant the fraction of total T cells that were SARS-CoV-2-associated. Each spike-specific TCR was assigned to its reactive spike region and to a CD4 or CD8 class using the MIRA data. Log10-transformed breadth and depth values were compared by one-way ANOVA with Sidak's multiple comparisons tests. TCRdb took this table from immuneACCESS and kept in-frame rearrangements with V and J called. Such tables lack part of the clones; where checked against another copy, unresolved V genes explain under half of the gap, and the rest is unexplained. V, J and clone size are taken as reported in that table, and D and trimming were inferred from the DNA itself. Across this sample there are 100,000 to 150,000 clones, with just over 85% seen only once. The leading ten clones occupy roughly a sixth of the sample.

These data belong to a study of T cell responses to AZD1222 COVID-19 vaccine (dated by TCRdb to about 2021). At the level of the whole study: TCR sequencing was performed for some 250 trial participants, of whom around 200 were given two doses of AZD1222 and around 26 were given two doses of MenACWY control vaccine. Enrollment into the trials was organized by age into subgroups of 18-55, 56-69 and 70-plus years, and those subgroups contained approximately 160, 26 and 62 TCR-sequenced participants, respectively. Broad study findings and their caveats: Because no day 14 peak-response samples were available, the repertoires could be characterized only after the peak T cell response. Participants were mostly white British, with more females than males. The authors suggested clonal diversity may have been underestimated. Conclusions about previously exposed vaccinees were limited because only a handful of AZD1222 recipients were SARS-CoV-2 seropositive at baseline. The vaccine-associated CD4 TCRs covered the entire spike protein, and the dominant responses fell in regions 160-218 and 743-854. Epitopes outside the regions mutated in the B.1.351 and B.1.1.7 variants were reportedly recognized by nearly half of the unique spike-specific TCRs. A significant rise in spike-specific TCR breadth and depth was observed after two AZD1222 doses relative to day 0 and relative to MenACWY recipients. The 56-69-year group was small, and its depth increase did not reach significance, likely because of low power.

The sample's time point label, decoded: about 28 days (+/-7) after the second vaccine dose. Because spike-specific TCR depth and breadth did not differ between the two schedules, AZD1222 recipients who got a second dose at roughly 4 weeks were pooled with those who got a second dose at roughly 12 weeks. Vaccinee samples were obtained from the UK trials COV001 and COV002, which included a single-blind randomized controlled phase 2/3 trial of AZD1222 (ChAdOx1 nCoV-19) in healthy adults. For TCRbeta chain sequencing, PBMC samples from trial participants were taken at day 0 and at day 28 after the second dose.

Rearrangement joined TRBV3-1 (or the pseudogene TRBV3-2) to TRBJ2-1; the central 12 bases match TRBD2. The sequencing here drew on peripheral blood, taken 28 days after the second AZD1222 dose. This sequence originates from an adult who received the AZD1222 COVID-19 vaccine. The CDR3: CASSQDLTSGGYNEQFF. The nucleotide sequence reads TGTGCCAGCAGCCAAGATCTCACTAGCGGGGGGTACAATGAGCAGTTCTTC.